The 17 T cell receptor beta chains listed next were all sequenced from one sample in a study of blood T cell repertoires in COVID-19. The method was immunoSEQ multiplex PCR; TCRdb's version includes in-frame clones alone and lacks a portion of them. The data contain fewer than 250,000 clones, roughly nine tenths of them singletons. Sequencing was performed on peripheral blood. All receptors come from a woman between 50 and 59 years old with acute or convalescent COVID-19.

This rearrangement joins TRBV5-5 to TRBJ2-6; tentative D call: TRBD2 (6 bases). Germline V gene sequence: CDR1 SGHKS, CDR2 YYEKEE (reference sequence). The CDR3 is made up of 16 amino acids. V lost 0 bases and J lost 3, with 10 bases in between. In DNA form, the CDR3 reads TGTGCCAGCAGCTTGGCCGGAGCGGGTGGGGCCAACGTCCTGACTTTC. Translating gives CASSLAGAGGANVLTF. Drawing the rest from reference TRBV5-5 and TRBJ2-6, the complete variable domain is DAGVTQSPTHLIKTRGQQVTLRCSPISGHKSVSWYQQVLGQGPQFIFQYYEKEERGRGNFPDRFSARQFPNYSSELNVNALLLGDSALYLCASSLAGAGGANVLTFGAGSRLTVL.

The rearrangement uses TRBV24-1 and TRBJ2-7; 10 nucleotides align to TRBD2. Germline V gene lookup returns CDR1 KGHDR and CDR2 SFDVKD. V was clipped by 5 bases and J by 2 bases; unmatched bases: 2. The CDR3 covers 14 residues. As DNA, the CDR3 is TGTGCCACCAGTGCAGCGGGGGGGCCCTACGAGCAGTACTTC. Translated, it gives CATSAAGGPYEQYF.

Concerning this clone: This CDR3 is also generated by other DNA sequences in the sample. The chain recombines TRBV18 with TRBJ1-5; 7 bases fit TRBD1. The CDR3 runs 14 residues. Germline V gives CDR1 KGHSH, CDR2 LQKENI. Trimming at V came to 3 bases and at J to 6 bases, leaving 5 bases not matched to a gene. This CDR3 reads CASSPEQGSQPQHF. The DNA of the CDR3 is TGTGCCAGCTCACCGGAACAGGGGAGTCAGCCCCAGCATTTT.

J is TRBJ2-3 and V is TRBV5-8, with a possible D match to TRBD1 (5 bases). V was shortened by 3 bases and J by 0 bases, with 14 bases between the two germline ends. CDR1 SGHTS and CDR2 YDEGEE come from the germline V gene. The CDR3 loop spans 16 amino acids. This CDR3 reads CASSSMTATSTDTQYF. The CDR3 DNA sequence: TGTGCCAGCAGCTCGATGACAGCAACTAGCACAGATACGCAGTATTTT.

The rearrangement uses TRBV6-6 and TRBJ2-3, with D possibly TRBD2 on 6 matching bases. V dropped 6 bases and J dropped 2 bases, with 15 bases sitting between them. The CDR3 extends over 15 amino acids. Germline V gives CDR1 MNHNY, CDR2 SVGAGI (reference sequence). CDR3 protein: CASSPLGRDTDTQYF. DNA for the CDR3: TGTGCCAGCAGCCCCCTGGGGCGGGACACAGATACGCAGTATTTT.

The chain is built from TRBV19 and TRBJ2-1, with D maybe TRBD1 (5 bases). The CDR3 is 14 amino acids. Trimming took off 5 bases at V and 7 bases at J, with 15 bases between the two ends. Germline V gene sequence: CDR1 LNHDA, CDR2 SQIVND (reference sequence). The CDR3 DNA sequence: TGTGCCAGTAGTCCGTTTGGCAGGGATAATGAGCAGTTCTTC. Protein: CASSPFGRDNEQFF.

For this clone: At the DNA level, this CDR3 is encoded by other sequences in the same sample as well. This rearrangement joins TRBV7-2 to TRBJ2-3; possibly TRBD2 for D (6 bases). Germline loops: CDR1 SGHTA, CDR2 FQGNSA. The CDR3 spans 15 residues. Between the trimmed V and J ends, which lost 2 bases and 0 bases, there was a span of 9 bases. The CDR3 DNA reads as TGTGCCAGCAGCTTATCAGGGACTAGCACAGATACGCAGTATTTT. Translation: CASSLSGTSTDTQYF. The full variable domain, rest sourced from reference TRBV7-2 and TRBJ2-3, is GAGVSQSPSNKVTEKGKDVELRCDPISGHTALYWYRQSLGQGLEFLIYFQGNSAPDKSGLPSDRFSAERTGGSVSTLTIQRTQQEDSAVYLCASSLSGTSTDTQYFGPGTRLTVL.

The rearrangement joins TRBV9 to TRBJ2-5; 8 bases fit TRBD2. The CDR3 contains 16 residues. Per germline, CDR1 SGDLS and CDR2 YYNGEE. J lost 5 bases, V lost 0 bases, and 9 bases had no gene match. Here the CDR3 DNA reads TGTGCCAGCAGCGTAGTCCCGGGAGGGCCGTTGGAGACCCAGTACTTC. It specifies CASSVVPGGPLETQYF.

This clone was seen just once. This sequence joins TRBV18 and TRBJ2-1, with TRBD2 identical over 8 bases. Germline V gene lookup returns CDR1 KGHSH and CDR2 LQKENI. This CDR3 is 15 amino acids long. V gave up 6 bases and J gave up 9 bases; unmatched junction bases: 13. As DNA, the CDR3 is TGTGCCAGCTCGCCGTCTGCGGGGGGTTTTGTTGAGCAGTTCTTC. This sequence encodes CASSPSAGGFVEQFF.

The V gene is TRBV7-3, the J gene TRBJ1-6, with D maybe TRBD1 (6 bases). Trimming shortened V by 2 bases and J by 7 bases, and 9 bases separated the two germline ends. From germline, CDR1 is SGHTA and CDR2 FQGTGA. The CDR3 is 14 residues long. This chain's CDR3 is CASSLGGANSPLHF. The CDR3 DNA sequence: TGTGCCAGCAGCTTAGGGGGCGCGAATTCACCCCTCCACTTT. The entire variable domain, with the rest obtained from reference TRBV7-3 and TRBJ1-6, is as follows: GAGVSQTPSNKVTEKGKYVELRCDPISGHTALYWYRQSLGQGPEFLIYFQGTGAADDSGLPNDRFFAVRPEGSVSTLKIQRTERGDSAVYLCASSLGGANSPLHFGNGTRLTVT.

The CDR3 region has the DNA TGTGCCAGCAGCTTAGAGGTTAGCTTAATGTTGGAGACCCAGTACTTC. Translated: CASSLEVSLMLETQYF. J is TRBJ2-5 and V is TRBV7-9; D uncertain. Germline V gene data show CDR1 as SEHNR and CDR2 as FQNEAQ (reference sequence). V was trimmed by 1 base and J by 5 bases, leaving 17 bases between them. The CDR3 is made up of 16 amino acids.

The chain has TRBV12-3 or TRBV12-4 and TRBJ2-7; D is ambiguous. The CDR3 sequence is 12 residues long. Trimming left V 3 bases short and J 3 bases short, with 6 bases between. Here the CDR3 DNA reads TGTGCCAGCAGTTTCTCTTACTACGAGCAGTACTTC. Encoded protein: CASSFSYYEQYF.

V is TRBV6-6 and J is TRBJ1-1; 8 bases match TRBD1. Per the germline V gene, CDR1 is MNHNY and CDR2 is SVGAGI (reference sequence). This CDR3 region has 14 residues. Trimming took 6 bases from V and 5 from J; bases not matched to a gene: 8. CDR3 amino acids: CASSRTGGATEAFF. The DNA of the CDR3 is TGTGCCAGCAGCCGCACAGGGGGAGCGACTGAAGCTTTCTTT.

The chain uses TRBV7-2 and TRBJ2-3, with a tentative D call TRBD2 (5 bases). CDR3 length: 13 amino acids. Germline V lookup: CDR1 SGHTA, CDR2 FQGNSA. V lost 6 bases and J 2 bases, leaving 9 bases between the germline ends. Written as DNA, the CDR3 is TGTGCCAGCAGTCGGGATCACACAGATACGCAGTATTTT. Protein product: CASSRDHTDTQYF.

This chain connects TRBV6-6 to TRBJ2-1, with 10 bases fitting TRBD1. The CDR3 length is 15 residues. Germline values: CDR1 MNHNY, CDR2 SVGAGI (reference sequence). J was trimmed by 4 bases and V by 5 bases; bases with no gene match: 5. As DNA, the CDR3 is TGTGCCAGCAGTCTGGAGGGACAGGGGTACAATGAGCAGTTCTTC. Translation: CASSLEGQGYNEQFF.

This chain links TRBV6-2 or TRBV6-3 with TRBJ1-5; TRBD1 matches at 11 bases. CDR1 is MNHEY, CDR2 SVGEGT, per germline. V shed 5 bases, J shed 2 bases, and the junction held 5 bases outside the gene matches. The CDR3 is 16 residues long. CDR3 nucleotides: TGTGCCAGCAGTACGGGACAGGGGGAGGGCAATCAGCCCCAGCATTTT. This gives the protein CASSTGQGEGNQPQHF.

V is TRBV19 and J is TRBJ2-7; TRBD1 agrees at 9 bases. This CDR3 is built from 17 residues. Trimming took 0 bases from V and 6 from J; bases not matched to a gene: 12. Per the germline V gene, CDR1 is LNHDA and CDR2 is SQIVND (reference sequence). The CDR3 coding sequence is TGTGCCAGTAGTATAGATTTCCCCGGGACAGGGAAGGCCGAGCAGTACTTC. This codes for CASSIDFPGTGKAEQYF. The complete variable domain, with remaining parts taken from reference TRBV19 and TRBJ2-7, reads DGGITQSPKYLFRKEGQNVTLSCEQNLNHDAMYWYRQDPGQGLRLIYYSQIVNDFQKGDIAEGYSVSREKKESFPLTVTSAQKNPTAFYLCASSIDFPGTGKAEQYFGPGTRLTVT.